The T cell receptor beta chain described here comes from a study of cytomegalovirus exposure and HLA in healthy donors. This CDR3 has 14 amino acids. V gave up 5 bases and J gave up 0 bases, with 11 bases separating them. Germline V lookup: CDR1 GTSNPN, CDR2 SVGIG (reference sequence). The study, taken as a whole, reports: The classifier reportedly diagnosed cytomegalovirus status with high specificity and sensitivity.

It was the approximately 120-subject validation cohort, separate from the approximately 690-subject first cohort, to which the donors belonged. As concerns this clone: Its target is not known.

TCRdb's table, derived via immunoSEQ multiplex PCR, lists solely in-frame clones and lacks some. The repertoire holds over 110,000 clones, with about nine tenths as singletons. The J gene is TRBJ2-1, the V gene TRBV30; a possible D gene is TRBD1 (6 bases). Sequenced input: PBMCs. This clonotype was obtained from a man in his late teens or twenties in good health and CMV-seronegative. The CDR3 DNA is TGTGCCTGGGAAACGGGACACTCCTACAATGAGCAGTTCTTC. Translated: CAWETGHSYNEQFF. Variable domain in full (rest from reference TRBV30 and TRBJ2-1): SQTIHQWPATLVQPVGSPLSLECTVEGTSNPNLYWYRQAAGRGLQLLFYSVGIGQISSEVPQNLSASRPQDRQFILSSKKLLLSDSGFYLCAWETGHSYNEQFFGPGTRLTVL.